The clone carrying this T cell receptor (beta chain) occurred many times. The antigen remains unidentified. This specimen belongs to a study of T cells in Graves' hyperthyroidism and ophthalmopathy. Whole-study results and caveats: A 13 V-J signature model discriminated ophthalmopathy versus stable hyperthyroidism.

Amplification targeted TCR beta CDR3 regions from RNA transcripts. First-round RT-PCR with HTBI primers amplified the TCR CDR3 region. TCRdb analysed the multiplex PCR reads with MiXCR anew, one entry per CDR3 protein. The data hold around 56,000 distinct CDR3 sequences, with about 57% observed a single time. The ends were cut back, 2 bases at V and 6 bases at J, with 15 bases in the middle. There are 15 residues in the CDR3. CDR1 and CDR2 from the germline V gene are MNHEY and SVGEGT. For the diagnoses, clinical symptoms, serum thyroxine and TRAb, thyroid ultrasound and orbital computed tomography were used.

The gene calls are TRBV6-2 or TRBV6-3 and TRBJ2-3, with D uncertain. Sample: blood. The receptor was isolated from a woman in her sixties with Graves' ophthalmopathy. This chain's CDR3 is CASSYVPSPWDTQYF. For the CDR3, the DNA is TGTGCCAGCAGTTACGTCCCCTCACCGTGGGATACGCAGTATTTT.